These T cell receptor beta chains were read from a single sample in a study of graft-versus-host responses after intestinal transplantation. Their specific antigens are unknown. TCRdb's table, derived via immunoSEQ multiplex PCR, lists solely in-frame clones and lacks some. In the table there are 130,000 to 150,000 clones, about 93% of which are singletons. The sample in question was unstimulated CD4+ T cells sorted from spleen or lymph node cells, obtained before intestinal transplant. The receptors were sampled from a human donor who received an intestinal transplant. CDR3s include the opening cysteine and the closing phenylalanine or tryptophan. D genes are given only for firm matches. Rows give clone size only sometimes, using once, few, many, or a class for an expanded clone.

CDR3 length,D gene,clone size,J gene,V gene,CDR3 protein,CDR3 DNA
15,TRBD2,-,TRBJ2-3,TRBV11-2,CASSIAGGSADTQYF,TGTGCCAGCAGCATAGCGGGAGGTTCTGCAGATACGCAGTATTTT
17,TRBD1,once,TRBJ2-1,TRBV28,CASKRGFWQGARYEQFF,TGTGCCAGCAAGAGAGGCTTTTGGCAGGGGGCGCGATATGAGCAGTTCTTC
13,TRBD2,-,TRBJ2-2,TRBV5-5,CASSPSGTRELFF,TGTGCCAGCAGTCCTAGCGGGACAAGGGAGCTGTTTTTT
14,-,-,TRBJ2-7,TRBV5-1,CASSILRGAEEQYF,TGCGCCAGCTCCATACTCCGGGGGGCAGAAGAGCAGTACTTC
12,-,-,TRBJ2-7,TRBV28,CASRGLLYEQYF,TGTGCCAGCAGGGGGCTGCTTTACGAGCAGTACTTC
15,-,-,TRBJ2-2,TRBV9,CASTRTVFNTGELFF,TGTGCCAGCACTCGGACGGTTTTCAACACCGGGGAGCTGTTTTTT
14,TRBD2,-,TRBJ2-1,TRBV29-1,CSVSSGSQYNEQFF,TGCAGCGTTTCTAGCGGGAGCCAATACAATGAGCAGTTCTTC
15,-,once,TRBJ1-6,TRBV27,CASSLMTGDNSPLHF,TGTGCCAGCAGTTTAATGACAGGAGATAATTCACCCCTCCACTTT
13,-,-,TRBJ2-1,TRBV25-1,CASSATGQREQFF,TGTGCCAGCAGTGCTACAGGACAGCGAGAGCAGTTCTTC
13,-,once,TRBJ1-1,TRBV7-3,CASSLRRAPEAFF,TGTGCCAGCAGCTTAAGGCGTGCCCCTGAAGCTTTCTTT
16,-,-,TRBJ2-5,TRBV5-6,CASSLAPPTGLETQYF,TGTGCCAGCAGCTTGGCCCCACCAACAGGGCTCGAGACCCAGTACTTC
14,-,few,TRBJ1-4,TRBV11-1,CASTDRATNEKLFF,TGTGCCAGCACTGACCGGGCAACTAATGAAAAACTGTTTTTT
13,-,-,TRBJ2-3,TRBV10-3,CAIGGFGPVAQYF,TGTGCCATCGGTGGATTCGGACCTGTGGCGCAGTATTTT
14,-,-,TRBJ1-5,TRBV6-6,CASSFRETNQPQHF,TGTGCCAGCAGTTTCAGGGAGACGAATCAGCCCCAGCATTTT
16,-,-,TRBJ1-1,TRBV18,CASSPKQRPLNTEAFF,TGTGCCAGCTCACCAAAACAACGACCATTGAACACTGAAGCTTTCTTT
14,-,-,TRBJ2-5,TRBV4-1,CASSQGQGMSSQYF,TGCGCCAGCAGCCAAGGGCAGGGGATGAGTTCCCAGTACTTC
14,-,-,TRBJ2-1,TRBV19,CASSMNRDANEQFF,TGTGCCAGTAGTATGAATAGAGATGCCAATGAGCAGTTCTTC
14,-,-,TRBJ2-3,TRBV30,CAWNNGRLQDTQYF,TGTGCCTGGAATAATGGTCGGCTTCAAGATACGCAGTATTTT
13,-,-,TRBJ2-5,TRBV15,CATSRGSGETQYF,TGTGCCACCAGCAGAGGAAGCGGAGAGACCCAGTACTTC
16,-,-,TRBJ2-1,TRBV27,CASSRDLPRVFNEQFF,TGTGCCAGCAGTCGGGACCTGCCCCGGGTTTTCAATGAGCAGTTCTTC
14,-,-,TRBJ1-6,TRBV27,CASSLGVPNSPLHF,TGTGCCAGCAGTTTAGGGGTGCCTAATTCACCCCTCCACTTT
14,TRBD1,-,TRBJ1-6,TRBV4-1,CASSPRGQDSPLHF,TGCGCCAGCAGCCCAAGGGGGCAGGATTCACCCCTCCACTTT
15,TRBD2,-,TRBJ2-2,TRBV6-5,CASRRSGSLTGELFF,TGTGCCAGCAGACGAAGCGGGAGTCTCACCGGGGAGCTGTTTTTT
15,-,once,TRBJ2-7,TRBV27,CASRWSSWSSYEQYF,TGTGCCAGCCGGTGGAGCTCTTGGAGCTCCTACGAGCAGTACTTC
14,TRBD2,-,TRBJ2-1,TRBV4-2,CASSPTSGYNEQFF,TGTGCCAGCAGCCCCACTAGCGGCTACAATGAGCAGTTCTTC
14,-,-,TRBJ1-5,TRBV5-4,CASSLAGANQPQHF,TGTGCCAGCAGCTTGGCAGGAGCGAATCAGCCCCAGCATTTT
11,TRBD1,-,TRBJ2-7,TRBV29-1,CSAGQGYEQYF,TGCAGCGCCGGACAGGGATACGAGCAGTACTTC
14,-,-,TRBJ1-5,TRBV19,CASSQGGSNQPQHF,TGTGCCAGTAGCCAAGGGGGGTCCAATCAGCCCCAGCATTTT
16,-,-,TRBJ1-4,TRBV6-1,CASSEAWGARGEKLFF,TGTGCCAGCAGTGAAGCATGGGGGGCTCGGGGGGAAAAACTGTTTTTT
14,TRBD1,-,TRBJ1-5,TRBV19,CASSTTGGNQPQHF,TGTGCCAGTAGTACTACAGGGGGCAATCAGCCCCAGCATTTT
14,-,-,TRBJ2-3,TRBV5-6,CASSRAFSTDTQYF,TGTGCCAGCAGCCGCGCGTTTAGCACAGATACGCAGTATTTT
13,-,-,TRBJ1-1,TRBV21-1,CASRRGADTEAFF,TGTGCCAGCAGGAGAGGCGCCGACACTGAAGCTTTCTTT